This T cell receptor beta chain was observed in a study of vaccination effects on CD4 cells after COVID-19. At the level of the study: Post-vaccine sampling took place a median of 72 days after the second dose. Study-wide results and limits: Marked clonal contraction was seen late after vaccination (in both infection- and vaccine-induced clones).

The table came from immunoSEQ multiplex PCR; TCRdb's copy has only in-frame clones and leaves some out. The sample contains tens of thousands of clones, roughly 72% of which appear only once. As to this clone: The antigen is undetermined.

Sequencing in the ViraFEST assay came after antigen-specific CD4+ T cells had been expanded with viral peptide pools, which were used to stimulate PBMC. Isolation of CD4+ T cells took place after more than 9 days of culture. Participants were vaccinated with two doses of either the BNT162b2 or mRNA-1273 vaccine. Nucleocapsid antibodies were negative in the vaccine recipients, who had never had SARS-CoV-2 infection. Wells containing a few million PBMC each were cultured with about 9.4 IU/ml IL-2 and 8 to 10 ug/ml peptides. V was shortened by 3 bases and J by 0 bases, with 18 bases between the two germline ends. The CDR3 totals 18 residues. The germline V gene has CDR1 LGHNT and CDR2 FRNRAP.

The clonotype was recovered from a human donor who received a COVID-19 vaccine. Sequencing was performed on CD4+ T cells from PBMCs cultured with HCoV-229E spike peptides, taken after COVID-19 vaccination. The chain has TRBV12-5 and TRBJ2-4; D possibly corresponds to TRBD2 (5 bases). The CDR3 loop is CASGLTKDGEVAKNIQYF. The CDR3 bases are TGTGCTAGTGGTTTAACAAAGGACGGGGAAGTAGCCAAAAACATTCAGTACTTC. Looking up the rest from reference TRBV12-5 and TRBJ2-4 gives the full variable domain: DARVTQTPRHKVTEMGQEVTMRCQPILGHNTVFWYRQTMMQGLELLAYFRNRAPLDDSGMPKDRFSAEMPDATLATLKIQPSEPRDSAVYFCASGLTKDGEVAKNIQYFGAGTRLSVL.